This TCR beta chain originates from a study of blood T cell repertoires in COVID-19 (dated by TCRdb to about 2020). Regarding the research as a whole: Samples from collaborators originated in the United States, Italy and Spain and spanned both the acute and convalescent phases of COVID-19. The prospective study material was composed of cDNA or gDNA derived from T cells, B-cell-depleted T cells, or PBMCs. Subjects who had been exposed to COVID-19, were actively infected with it, or had recovered from it provided the deeply sampled blood TCRbeta repertoires that made up the dataset. A freely available public database, intended as a resource for researchers studying the immune response to SARS-CoV-2, is where the repertoires were released. The samples were drawn from two sources: the first 160 participants of the ongoing ImmuneRACE study, and over 950 subjects contributed by 6 global collaborators. A de-identified subject ID, COVID-19 status, age in years and sex were almost always included in the sample metadata. Where available, HLA class I and class II types were obtained from metadata supplied by the sample provider rather than from assay-based typing.

For this clone: Its specific antigen is unknown. Per-nucleotide qualities are absent, and no much larger clonotype sits a single base away.

Study-wide conclusions, independent of this receptor: The amount of clinical and demographic metadata varied by source and participant and was provided uncurated.

Collaborating institutions collected whole blood in K2EDTA tubes following their own protocols. For TCRbeta analysis, collaborators shipped samples in one of three forms: frozen whole blood, isolated PBMCs, or DNA extracted from either of those sample types. Counted from cysteine to phenylalanine, this CDR3 has 15 amino acids. The retained sequence is limited to the CDR3, 45 bases, with the frame set at the first base. According to the germline V gene, CDR1 reads SQVTM and CDR2 reads ANQGSEA. Trimming removed 4 bases from V and 5 bases from J; the gene matches leave 11 bases unexplained. TCRbeta CDR3 regions were amplified from genomic DNA by means of the immunoSEQ Assay, a bias-controlled multiplex PCR. As for how the authors treated the data: The number of nucleated cells in each sample was estimated by amplification of reference gene primers within the assay. To quantify the absolute abundance of each unique TCRbeta CDR3 rearrangement, sequence reads were collapsed and filtered. For each sample, productive Simpson clonality was calculated as the square root of Simpson's diversity index over productive rearrangements. Entries here come from immuneACCESS through TCRdb and include only in-frame sequences with V and J called. Some clones fail to appear in such tables; in the studies checked, an unresolved V gene covers under half of the shortfall, and the cause of the remainder is unknown. V and J calls and clone size are as listed in that table; D and trimming were resolved from the DNA. Present in this sample are 180,000 or so clones, just under 85% of which were seen just once. The top ten hold about 6.9% of the sample.

The sequence derives from a human donor with acute or convalescent COVID-19. The donor label of this sample is uncertain. The sequence links TRBV29-1 to TRBJ2-7; 10 central nucleotides agree with TRBD1. Source material: peripheral blood. The CDR3 protein sequence reads: CSVVRDRGWGNEQYF. The sequenced DNA: TGCAGCGTTGTTAGGGACAGGGGTTGGGGTAACGAGCAGTACTTC.